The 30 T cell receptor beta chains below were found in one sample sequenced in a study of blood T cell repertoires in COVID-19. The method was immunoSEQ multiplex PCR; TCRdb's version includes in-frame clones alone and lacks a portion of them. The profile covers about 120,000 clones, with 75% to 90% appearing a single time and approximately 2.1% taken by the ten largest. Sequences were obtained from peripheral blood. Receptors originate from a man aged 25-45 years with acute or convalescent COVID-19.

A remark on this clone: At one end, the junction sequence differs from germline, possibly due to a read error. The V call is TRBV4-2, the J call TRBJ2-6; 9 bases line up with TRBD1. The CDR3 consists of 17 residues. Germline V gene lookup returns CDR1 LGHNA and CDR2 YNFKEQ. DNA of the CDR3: TGTGCCAGCAGGCAAGGGGACAGGGCGACTGGGGCCAACGTCCTGACTTTC. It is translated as CASRQGDRATGANVLTF.

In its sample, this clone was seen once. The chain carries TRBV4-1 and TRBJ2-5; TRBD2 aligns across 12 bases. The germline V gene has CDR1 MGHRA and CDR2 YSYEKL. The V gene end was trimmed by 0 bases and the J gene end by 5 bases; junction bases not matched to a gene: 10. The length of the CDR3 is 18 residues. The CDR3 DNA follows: TGCGCCAGCAGCCAAGACAGTCTAGCGGGGGGGCGTGTGGAGACCCAGTACTTC. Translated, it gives CASSQDSLAGGRVETQYF.

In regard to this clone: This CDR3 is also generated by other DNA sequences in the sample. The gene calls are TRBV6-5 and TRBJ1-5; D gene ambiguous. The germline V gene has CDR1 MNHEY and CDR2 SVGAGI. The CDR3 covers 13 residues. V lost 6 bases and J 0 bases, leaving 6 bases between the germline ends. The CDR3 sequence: CASSRYSNQPQHF. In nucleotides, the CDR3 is TGTGCCAGCAGCCGGTATAGCAATCAGCCCCAGCATTTT.

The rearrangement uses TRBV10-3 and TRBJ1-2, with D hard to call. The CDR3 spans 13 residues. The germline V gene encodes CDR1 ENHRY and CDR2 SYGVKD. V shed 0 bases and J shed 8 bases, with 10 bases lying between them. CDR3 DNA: TGTGCCATCAGTGAGTCTCAGACTAACGGCTACACCTTC. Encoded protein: CAISESQTNGYTF.

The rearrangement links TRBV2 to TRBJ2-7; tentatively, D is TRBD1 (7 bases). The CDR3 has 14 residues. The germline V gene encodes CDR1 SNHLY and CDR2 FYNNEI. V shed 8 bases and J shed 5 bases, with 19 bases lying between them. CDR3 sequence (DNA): TGTGCCAGCCAGGGGGGACGGACTCTGGACGAGCAGTACTTC. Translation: CASQGGRTLDEQYF.

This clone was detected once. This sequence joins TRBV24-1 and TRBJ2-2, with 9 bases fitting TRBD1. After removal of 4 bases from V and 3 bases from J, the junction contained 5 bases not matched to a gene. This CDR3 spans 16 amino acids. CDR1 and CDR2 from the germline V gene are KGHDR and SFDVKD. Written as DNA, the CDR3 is TGTGCCACCAGTGACACCCGGACAGGGGACACCGGGGAGCTGTTTTTT. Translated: CATSDTRTGDTGELFF.

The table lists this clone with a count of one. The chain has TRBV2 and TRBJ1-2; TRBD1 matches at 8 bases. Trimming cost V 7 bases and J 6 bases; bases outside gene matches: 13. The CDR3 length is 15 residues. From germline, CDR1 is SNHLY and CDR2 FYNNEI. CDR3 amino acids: CASNPYEQGGNGYTF. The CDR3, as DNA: TGTGCCAGCAACCCGTACGAACAGGGGGGGAATGGCTACACCTTC.

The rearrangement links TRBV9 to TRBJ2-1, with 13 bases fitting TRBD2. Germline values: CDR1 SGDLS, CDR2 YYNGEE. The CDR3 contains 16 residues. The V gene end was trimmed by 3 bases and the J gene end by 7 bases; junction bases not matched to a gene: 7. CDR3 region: CASSALLAGGPNEQFF. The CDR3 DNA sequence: TGTGCCAGCAGCGCGTTACTAGCGGGAGGGCCTAATGAGCAGTTCTTC.

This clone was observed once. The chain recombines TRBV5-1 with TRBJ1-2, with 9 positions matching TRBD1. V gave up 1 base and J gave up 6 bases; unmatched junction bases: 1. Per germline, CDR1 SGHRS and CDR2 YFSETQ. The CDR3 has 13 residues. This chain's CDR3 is CASSLTGGDGYTF. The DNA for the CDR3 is TGCGCCAGCAGCTTGACAGGGGGCGATGGCTACACCTTC.

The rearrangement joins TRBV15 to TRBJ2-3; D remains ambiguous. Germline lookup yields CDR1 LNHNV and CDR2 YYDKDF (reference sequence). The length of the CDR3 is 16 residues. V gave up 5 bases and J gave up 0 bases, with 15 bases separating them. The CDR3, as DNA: TGTGCCACCAGCGGCATGACACCTCCTAGCACAGATACGCAGTATTTT. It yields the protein CATSGMTPPSTDTQYF.

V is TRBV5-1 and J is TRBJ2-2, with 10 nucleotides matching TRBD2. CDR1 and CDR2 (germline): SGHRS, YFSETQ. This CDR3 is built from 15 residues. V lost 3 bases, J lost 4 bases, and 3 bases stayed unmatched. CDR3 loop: CASSWASGSTGELFF. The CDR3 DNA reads TGCGCCAGCAGCTGGGCTAGCGGGAGCACCGGGGAGCTGTTTTTT.

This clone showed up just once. The CDR3 spells CSYRGGGTEAFF. The DNA for the CDR3 is TGCAGCTACAGGGGGGGAGGCACTGAAGCTTTCTTT. The rearrangement links TRBV29-1 to TRBJ1-1, with 8 bases fitting TRBD1. The CDR3 runs 12 residues. Germline V lookup: CDR1 SQVTM, CDR2 ANQGSEA. V shed 8 bases and J 4 bases; nucleotides not matched to a gene: 6.

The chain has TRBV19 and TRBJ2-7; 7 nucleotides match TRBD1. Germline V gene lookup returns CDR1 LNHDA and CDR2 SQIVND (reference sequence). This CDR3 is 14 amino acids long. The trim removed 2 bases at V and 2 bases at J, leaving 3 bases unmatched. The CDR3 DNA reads TGTGCCAGTAGTATATACAGGGGCACCTACGAGCAGTACTTC. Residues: CASSIYRGTYEQYF.

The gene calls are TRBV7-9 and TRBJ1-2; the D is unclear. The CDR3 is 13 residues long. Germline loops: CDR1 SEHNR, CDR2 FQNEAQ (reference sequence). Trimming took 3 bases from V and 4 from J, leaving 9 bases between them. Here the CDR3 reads CASSFGEPYGYTF. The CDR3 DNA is TGTGCCAGCAGCTTTGGGGAGCCCTATGGCTACACCTTC.

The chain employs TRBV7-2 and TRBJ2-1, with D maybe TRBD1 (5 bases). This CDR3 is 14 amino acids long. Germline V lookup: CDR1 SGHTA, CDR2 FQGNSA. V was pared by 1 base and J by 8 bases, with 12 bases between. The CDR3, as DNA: TGTGCCAGCAGCTTAGGAGACAGTCTCGATGAGCAGTTCTTC. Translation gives CASSLGDSLDEQFF.

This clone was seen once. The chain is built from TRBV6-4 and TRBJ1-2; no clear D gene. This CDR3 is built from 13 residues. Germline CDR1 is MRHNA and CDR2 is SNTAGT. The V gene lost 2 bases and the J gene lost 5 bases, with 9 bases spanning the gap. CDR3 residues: CASSDDPGYGYTF. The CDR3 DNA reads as TGTGCCAGCAGTGACGACCCGGGTTATGGCTACACCTTC.

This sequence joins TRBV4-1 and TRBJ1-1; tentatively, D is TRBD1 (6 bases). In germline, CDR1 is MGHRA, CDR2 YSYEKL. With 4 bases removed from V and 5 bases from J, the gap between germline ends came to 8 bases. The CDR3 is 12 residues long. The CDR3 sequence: CASSPTGTEAFF. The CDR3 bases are TGCGCCAGCAGCCCGACAGGTACTGAAGCTTTCTTT.

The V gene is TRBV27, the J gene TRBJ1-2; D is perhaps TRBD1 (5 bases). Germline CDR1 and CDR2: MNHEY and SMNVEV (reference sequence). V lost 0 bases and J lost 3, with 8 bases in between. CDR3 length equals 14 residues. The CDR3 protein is CASSLSRGYYGYTF. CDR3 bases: TGTGCCAGCAGTTTATCGCGGGGGTACTATGGCTACACCTTC.

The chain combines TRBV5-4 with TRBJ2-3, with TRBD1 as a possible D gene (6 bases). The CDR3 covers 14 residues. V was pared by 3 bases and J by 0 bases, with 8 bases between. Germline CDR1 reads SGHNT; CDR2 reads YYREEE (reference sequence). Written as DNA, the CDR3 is TGTGCCAGCAGCTCCACAGGGAGCACAGATACGCAGTATTTT. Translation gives CASSSTGSTDTQYF.

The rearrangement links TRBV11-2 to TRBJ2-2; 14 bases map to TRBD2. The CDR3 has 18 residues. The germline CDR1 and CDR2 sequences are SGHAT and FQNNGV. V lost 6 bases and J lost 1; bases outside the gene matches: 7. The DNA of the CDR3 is TGTGCCAGCAGTCGTAGACTAGCGGGAGGGGGGAACACCGGGGAGCTGTTTTTT. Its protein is CASSRRLAGGGNTGELFF.

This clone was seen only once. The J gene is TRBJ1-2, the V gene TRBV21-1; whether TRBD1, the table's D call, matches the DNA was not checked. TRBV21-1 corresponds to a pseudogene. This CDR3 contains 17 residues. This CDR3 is CASSKENRQVRDYGYTF. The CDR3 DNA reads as TGTGCCAGCAGCAAAGAGAACAGACAAGTCAGGGACTATGGCTACACCTTC.

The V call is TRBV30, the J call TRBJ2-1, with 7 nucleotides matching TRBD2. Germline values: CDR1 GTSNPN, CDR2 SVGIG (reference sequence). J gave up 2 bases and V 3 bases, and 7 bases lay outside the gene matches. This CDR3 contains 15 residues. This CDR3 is CAWRLRLAAYNEQFF. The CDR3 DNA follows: TGTGCCTGGAGATTACGACTAGCAGCCTACAATGAGCAGTTCTTC.

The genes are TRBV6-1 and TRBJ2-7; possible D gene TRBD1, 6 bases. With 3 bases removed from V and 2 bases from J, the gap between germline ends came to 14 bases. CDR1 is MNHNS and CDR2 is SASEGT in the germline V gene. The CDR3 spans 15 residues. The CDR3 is CASSDPGQTTYEQYV. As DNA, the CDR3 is TGTGCCAGCAGTGATCCGGGACAAACAACCTACGAGCAGTACGTC.

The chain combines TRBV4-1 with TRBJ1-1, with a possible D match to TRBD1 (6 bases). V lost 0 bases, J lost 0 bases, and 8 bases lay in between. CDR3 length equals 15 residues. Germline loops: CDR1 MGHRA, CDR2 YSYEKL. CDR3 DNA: TGCGCCAGCAGCCAAGATCGGGACATGAACACTGAAGCTTTCTTT. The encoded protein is CASSQDRDMNTEAFF.

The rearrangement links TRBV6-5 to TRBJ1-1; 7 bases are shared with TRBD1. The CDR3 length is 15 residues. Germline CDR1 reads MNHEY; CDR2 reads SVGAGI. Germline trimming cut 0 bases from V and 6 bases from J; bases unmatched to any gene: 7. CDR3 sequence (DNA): TGTGCCAGCAGTTACTCCCACAGGGGAGGCGCTGAAGCTTTCTTT. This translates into CASSYSHRGGAEAFF.

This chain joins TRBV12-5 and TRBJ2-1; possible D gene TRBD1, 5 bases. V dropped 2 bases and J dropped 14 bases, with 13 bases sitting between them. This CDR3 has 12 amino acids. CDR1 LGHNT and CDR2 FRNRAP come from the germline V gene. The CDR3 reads CASGLWVDTKFF. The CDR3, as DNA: TGTGCTAGTGGTTTGTGGGTGGACACCAAGTTCTTC.

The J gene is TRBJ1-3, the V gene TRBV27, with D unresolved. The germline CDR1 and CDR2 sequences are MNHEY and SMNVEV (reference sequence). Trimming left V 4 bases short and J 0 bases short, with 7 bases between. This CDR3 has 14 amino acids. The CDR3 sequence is CASSYRGSGNTIYF. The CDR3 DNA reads TGTGCCAGCAGTTATCGGGGCTCTGGAAACACCATATATTTT.

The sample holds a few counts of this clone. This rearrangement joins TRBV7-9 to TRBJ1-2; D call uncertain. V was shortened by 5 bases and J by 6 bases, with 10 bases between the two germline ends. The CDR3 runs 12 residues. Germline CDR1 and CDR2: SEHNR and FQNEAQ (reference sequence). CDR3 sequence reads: CASSEGGNGYTF. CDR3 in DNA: TGTGCCAGCAGCGAGGGAGGTAATGGCTACACCTTC.

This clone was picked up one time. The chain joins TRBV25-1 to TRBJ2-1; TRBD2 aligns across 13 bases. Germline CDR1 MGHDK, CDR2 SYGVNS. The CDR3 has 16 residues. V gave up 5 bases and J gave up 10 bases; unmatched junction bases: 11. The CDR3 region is CASSTRLAGGVREQFF. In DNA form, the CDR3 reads TGTGCCAGCAGTACCCGACTAGCGGGAGGAGTGAGGGAGCAGTTCTTC.

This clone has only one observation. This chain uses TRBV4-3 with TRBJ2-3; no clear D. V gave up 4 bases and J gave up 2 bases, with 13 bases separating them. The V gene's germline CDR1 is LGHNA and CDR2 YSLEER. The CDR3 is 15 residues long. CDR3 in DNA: TGCGCCAGCAGCCCCGAGGAAGTACCCACAGATACGCAGTATTTT. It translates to CASSPEEVPTDTQYF.